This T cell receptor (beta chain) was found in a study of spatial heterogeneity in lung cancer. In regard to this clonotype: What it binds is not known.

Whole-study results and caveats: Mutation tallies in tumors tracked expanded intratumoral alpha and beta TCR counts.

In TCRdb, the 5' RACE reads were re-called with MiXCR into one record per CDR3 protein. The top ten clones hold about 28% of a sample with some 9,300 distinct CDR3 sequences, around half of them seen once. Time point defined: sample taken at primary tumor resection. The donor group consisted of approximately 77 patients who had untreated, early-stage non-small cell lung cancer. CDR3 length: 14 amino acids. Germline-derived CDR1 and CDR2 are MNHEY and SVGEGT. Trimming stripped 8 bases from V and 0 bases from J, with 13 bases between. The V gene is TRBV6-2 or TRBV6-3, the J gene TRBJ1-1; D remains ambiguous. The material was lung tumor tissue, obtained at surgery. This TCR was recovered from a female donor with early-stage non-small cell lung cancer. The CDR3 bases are TGTGCCAGCCTAAAAGGGATAATGAACACTGAAGCTTTCTTT. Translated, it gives CASLKGIMNTEAFF.